Listed below are T cell receptor beta chains from one sample, sequenced in a study of cytomegalovirus exposure and HLA in healthy donors. Assay used: immunoSEQ multiplex PCR; TCRdb lists only in-frame clones, some missing. This sample yields over 75,000 clones, of which approximately 84% are seen a single time; around 5.6% belongs to the top ten. The sequencing input was PBMCs. The receptors come from a woman younger than 35 in good health and CMV-seropositive. Both conserved end residues are part of each CDR3. A D gene is named only where the DNA matches it firmly. The size entry is marked missing in some rows and otherwise reads once, few, many or a size class.

TRBJ1-2	TRBV5-1	TRBD1	NA	CASSSVPGQNFYGYTF	TGCGCCAGCAGCTCCGTTCCGGGACAGAACTTTTATGGCTACACCTTC
TRBJ2-7	TRBV5-4	TRBD2	NA	CASSPGLAGGSLKEQYF	TGTGCCAGCAGCCCGGGACTAGCGGGAGGGTCCCTTAAAGAGCAGTACTTC
TRBJ2-5	TRBV5-1	NA	NA	CASSLLTVKETQYF	TGCGCCAGCAGCTTGTTAACGGTGAAAGAGACCCAGTACTTC
TRBJ1-5	TRBV4-2	NA	NA	CASSQDGRDQPQHF	TGTGCCAGCAGCCAGGACGGGAGGGATCAGCCCCAGCATTTT
TRBJ2-1	TRBV11-2	NA	few	CASSRLMSYYNEQFF	TGTGCCAGCAGCCGCCTAATGAGTTACTACAATGAGCAGTTCTTC
TRBJ1-6	TRBV5-5	TRBD1	NA	CASSSNRDRADSPLHF	TGTGCCAGCAGCTCCAACCGAGACAGGGCCGATTCACCCCTCCACTTT
TRBJ2-1	TRBV7-2	NA	NA	CASSLAVGASEQFF	TGTGCCAGCAGCTTAGCGGTGGGGGCGTCTGAGCAGTTCTTC
TRBJ2-1	TRBV5-1	TRBD2	NA	CASRLAGSSYNEQFF	TGCGCCAGCCGACTAGCGGGGTCTTCCTACAATGAGCAGTTCTTC
TRBJ2-7	TRBV6-1	NA	NA	CASRGGRLFYEQYF	TGTGCCAGCAGGGGGGGTAGGCTTTTCTACGAGCAGTACTTC
TRBJ1-2	TRBV5-6	NA	NA	CASSEGPEAYYGYTF	TGTGCCAGCAGCGAGGGCCCAGAAGCGTACTATGGCTACACCTTC
TRBJ2-2	TRBV6-1	NA	NA	CASFLGELFF	TGTGCCAGCTTCCTCGGGGAGCTGTTTTTT
TRBJ2-5	TRBV7-3	TRBD2	NA	CASSPGAGGPGETQYF	TGTGCCAGCAGCCCGGGGGCGGGGGGCCCCGGAGAGACCCAGTACTTC
TRBJ1-1	TRBV9	TRBD1	NA	CASSVRDRGQFEAFF	TGTGCCAGCAGCGTCCGAGACAGGGGCCAGTTTGAAGCTTTCTTT
TRBJ2-3	TRBV27	NA	once	CASHLFGRGATDTQYF	TGTGCCAGCCACCTCTTCGGGCGTGGGGCCACAGATACGCAGTATTTT
TRBJ2-7	TRBV7-8	NA	few	CASSFRRNTYEQYF	TGTGCCAGCAGCTTCCGCAGGAATACCTACGAGCAGTACTTC
TRBJ2-5	TRBV29-1	NA	NA	CSVEEVSREAQYF	TGCAGCGTTGAAGAAGTGAGCAGGGAGGCCCAGTACTTC
TRBJ2-5	TRBV20-1	NA	NA	CSASLSGQYF	TGCAGTGCTAGTCTTTCCGGGCAGTACTTC
TRBJ1-2	TRBV6-5	NA	NA	CASSYGGYYGYTF	TGTGCCAGCAGTTACGGGGGGTACTATGGCTACACCTTC
TRBJ1-6	TRBV19	NA	once	CASSIGLRDSPLHF	TGTGCCAGTAGTATAGGATTGAGGGATTCACCCCTCCACTTT
TRBJ2-7	TRBV6-5	NA	NA	CASSYSAVRYEQYF	TGTGCCAGCAGTTACTCTGCAGTTCGTTACGAGCAGTACTTC
TRBJ1-6	TRBV25-1	NA	NA	CASSERGLNSPLHF	TGTGCCAGCAGTGAAAGGGGACTCAATTCACCCCTCCACTTT
TRBJ2-3	TRBV11-3	NA	NA	CASSFGDTQYF	TGTGCCAGCAGCTTCGGTGATACGCAGTATTTT
TRBJ2-3	TRBV14	NA	NA	CASSQGLDIGTDTQYF	TGTGCCAGCAGCCAAGGTCTAGATATAGGCACAGATACGCAGTATTTT
TRBJ2-5	TRBV5-1	NA	few	CASSFGGTGDQETQYF	TGCGCCAGCAGCTTTGGCGGGACGGGTGACCAAGAGACCCAGTACTTC
TRBJ1-1	TRBV7-6	TRBD1	few	CASSSHRGVNTEAFF	TGTGCCAGCAGCTCCCACAGGGGGGTGAACACTGAAGCTTTCTTT
TRBJ2-3	TRBV7-9	TRBD1	NA	CASSAPGTGETDTQYF	TGTGCCAGCAGCGCTCCCGGGACAGGCGAAACAGATACGCAGTATTTT
TRBJ2-5	TRBV5-8	NA	NA	CASSYGTRQKETQYF	TGTGCCAGCAGTTACGGGACTCGACAGAAGGAGACCCAGTACTTC
TRBJ2-4	TRBV13	NA	NA	CASSLLVLGIQYF	TGTGCCAGCAGCTTACTCGTTCTAGGCATTCAGTACTTC
TRBJ1-2	TRBV7-9	NA	NA	CASSSRGAPSYGYTF	TGTGCCAGCAGCTCACGGGGGGCCCCTAGCTATGGCTACACCTTC
TRBJ1-4	TRBV2	TRBD1	few	CASSRLQGALGNEKLFF	TGTGCCAGCAGTCGCTTACAGGGGGCGTTAGGTAATGAAAAACTGTTTTTT
TRBJ1-1	TRBV5-4	NA	NA	CASSQMTGNTEAFF	TGTGCCAGCAGCCAGATGACAGGGAACACTGAAGCTTTCTTT